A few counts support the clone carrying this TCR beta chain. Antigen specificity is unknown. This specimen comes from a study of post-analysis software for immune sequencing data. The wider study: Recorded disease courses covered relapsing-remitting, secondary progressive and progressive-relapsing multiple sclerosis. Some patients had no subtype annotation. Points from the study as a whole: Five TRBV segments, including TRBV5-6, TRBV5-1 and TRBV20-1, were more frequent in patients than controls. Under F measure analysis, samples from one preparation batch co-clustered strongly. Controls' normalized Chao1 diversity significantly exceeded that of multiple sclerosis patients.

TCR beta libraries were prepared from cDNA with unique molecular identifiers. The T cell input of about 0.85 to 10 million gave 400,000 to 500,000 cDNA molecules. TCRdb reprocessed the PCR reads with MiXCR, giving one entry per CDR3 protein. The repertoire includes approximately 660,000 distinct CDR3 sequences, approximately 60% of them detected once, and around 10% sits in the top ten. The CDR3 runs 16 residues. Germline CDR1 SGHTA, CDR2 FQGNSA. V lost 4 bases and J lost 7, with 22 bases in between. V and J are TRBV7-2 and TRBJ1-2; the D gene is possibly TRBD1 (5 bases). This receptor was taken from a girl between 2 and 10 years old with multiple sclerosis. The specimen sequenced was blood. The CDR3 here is CASSSDSKTKAGGYTF. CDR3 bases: TGTGCCAGCAGCTCCGACAGCAAAACTAAAGCAGGTGGCTACACCTTC.